This T cell receptor beta chain was profiled in a study of post-analysis software for immune sequencing data. Study-level information: Multiple sclerosis in the patients followed relapsing-remitting, secondary progressive and progressive-relapsing courses. Study results and limitations: Strong co-clustering by F measure was evident for samples that had been prepared in the same batch. The study found TRBV5-6, TRBV5-1 and TRBV20-1 among five or six TRBV segments more frequent in patients than controls. Versus controls, multiple sclerosis patients showed significantly lower diversity (normalized Chao1).

Regarding this clonotype: Its antigen remains unknown.

Germline V gene lookup returns CDR1 MNHEY and CDR2 SVGEGT. This CDR3 comprises 16 residues. With 7 bases clipped from V and 6 bases from J, the junction kept 14 bases outside the gene matches. Included in the TCR beta cDNA libraries were unique molecular identifiers. Researchers reported roughly 0.5 million cDNA molecules coming from roughly 0.93 to 9.6 million T cells. TCRdb re-called the PCR reads through MiXCR, storing one row per CDR3 protein. In the table there are approximately 770,000 distinct CDR3 sequences, around 45% of which are singletons. The chain combines TRBV6-2 or TRBV6-3 with TRBJ1-4; 7 nucleotides line up with TRBD1. The specimen sequenced was blood. The TCR sequence derives from a girl between 5 and 17 years old with multiple sclerosis. The CDR3 DNA is TGTGCCAGCAAACCCGCTACAGACAGGGTTGATGAAAAACTGTTTTTT. It translates to CASKPATDRVDEKLFF.